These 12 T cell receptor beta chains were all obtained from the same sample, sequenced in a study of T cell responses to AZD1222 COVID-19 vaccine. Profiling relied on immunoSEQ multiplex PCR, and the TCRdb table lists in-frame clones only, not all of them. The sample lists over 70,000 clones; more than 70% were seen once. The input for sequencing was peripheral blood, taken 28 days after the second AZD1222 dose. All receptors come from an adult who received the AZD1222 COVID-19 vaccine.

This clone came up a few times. The DNA for the CDR3 is TGTGCCAGCAGCTTGTTCACTGGCCCCTACAATGAGCAGTTCTTC. This sequence encodes CASSLFTGPYNEQFF. V is TRBV5-4 and J is TRBJ2-1; D gene unclear. V was clipped by 1 base and J by 2 bases, with 10 bases between them. Germline CDR1 reads SGHNT; CDR2 reads YYREEE (reference sequence). CDR3 length: 15 residues. Full variable domain (remainder filled in from reference TRBV5-4 and TRBJ2-1): ETGVTQSPTHLIKTRGQQVTLRCSSQSGHNTVSWYQQALGQGPQFIFQYYREEENGRGNFPPRFSGLQFPNYSSELNVNALELDDSALYLCASSLFTGPYNEQFFGPGTRLTVL.

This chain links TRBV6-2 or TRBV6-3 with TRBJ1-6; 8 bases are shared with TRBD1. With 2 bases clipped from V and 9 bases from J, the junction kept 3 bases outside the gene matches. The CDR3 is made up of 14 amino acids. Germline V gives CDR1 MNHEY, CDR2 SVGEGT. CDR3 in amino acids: CASSYRQGSSPLHF. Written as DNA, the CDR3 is TGTGCCAGCAGTTACCGACAGGGGAGTTCACCCCTCCACTTT.

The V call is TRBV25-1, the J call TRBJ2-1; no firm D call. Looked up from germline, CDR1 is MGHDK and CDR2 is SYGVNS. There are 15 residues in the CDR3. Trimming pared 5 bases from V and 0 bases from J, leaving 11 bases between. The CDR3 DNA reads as TGTGCCAGCAGTTTTCCAGAGAGCTCCTACAATGAGCAGTTCTTC. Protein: CASSFPESSYNEQFF.

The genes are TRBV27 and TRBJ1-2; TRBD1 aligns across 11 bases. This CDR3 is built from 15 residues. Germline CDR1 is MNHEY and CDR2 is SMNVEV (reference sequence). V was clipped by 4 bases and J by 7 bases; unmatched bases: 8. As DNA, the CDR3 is TGTGCCAGCAGTTCCGGGACAGGGGGGGTGTTTGGCTACACCTTC. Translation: CASSSGTGGVFGYTF.

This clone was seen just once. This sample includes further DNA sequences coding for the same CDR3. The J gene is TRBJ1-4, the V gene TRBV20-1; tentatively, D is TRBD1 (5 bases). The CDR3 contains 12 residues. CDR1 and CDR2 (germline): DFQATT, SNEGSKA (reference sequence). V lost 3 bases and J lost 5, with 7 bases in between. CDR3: CSASTGNEKLFF. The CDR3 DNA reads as TGCAGTGCTAGTACAGGAAATGAAAAACTGTTTTTT.

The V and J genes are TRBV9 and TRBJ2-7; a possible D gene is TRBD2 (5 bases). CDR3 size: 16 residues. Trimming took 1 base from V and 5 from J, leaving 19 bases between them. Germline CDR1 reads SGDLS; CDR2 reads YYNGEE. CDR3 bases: TGTGCCAGCAGCGTATCCCGAGGGAAGGAGTTTCACGAGCAGTACTTC. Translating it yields CASSVSRGKEFHEQYF.

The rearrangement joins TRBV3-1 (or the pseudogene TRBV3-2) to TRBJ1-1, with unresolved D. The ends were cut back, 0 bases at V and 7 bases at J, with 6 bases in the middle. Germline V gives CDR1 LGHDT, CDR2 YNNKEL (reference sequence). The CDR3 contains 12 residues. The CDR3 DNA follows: TGTGCCAGCAGCCAAGATACGCGTGAAGCTTTCTTT. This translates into CASSQDTREAFF.

In nucleotides, the CDR3 is TGTGCCAGCAGTTACTATAGCACAGATACGCAGTATTTT. Its translation: CASSYYSTDTQYF. This sequence joins TRBV6-5 and TRBJ2-3, with D unresolved. The CDR3 sequence is 13 residues long. Per germline, CDR1 MNHEY and CDR2 SVGAGI. V lost 1 base and J 0 bases, leaving 2 bases between the germline ends.

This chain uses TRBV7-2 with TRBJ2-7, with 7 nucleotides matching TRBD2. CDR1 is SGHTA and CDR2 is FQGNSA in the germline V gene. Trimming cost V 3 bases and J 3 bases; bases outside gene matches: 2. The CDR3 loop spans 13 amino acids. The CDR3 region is CASSFPGGYEQYF. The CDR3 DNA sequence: TGTGCCAGCAGCTTTCCGGGGGGCTACGAGCAGTACTTC.

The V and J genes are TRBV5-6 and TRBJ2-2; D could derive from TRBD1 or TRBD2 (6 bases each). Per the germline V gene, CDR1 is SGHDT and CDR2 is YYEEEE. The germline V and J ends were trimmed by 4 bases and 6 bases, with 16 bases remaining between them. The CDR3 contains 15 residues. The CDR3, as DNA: TGTGCCAGCAGCCCGGGGGATAGGGGGTCCGGGGAGCTGTTTTTT. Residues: CASSPGDRGSGELFF.

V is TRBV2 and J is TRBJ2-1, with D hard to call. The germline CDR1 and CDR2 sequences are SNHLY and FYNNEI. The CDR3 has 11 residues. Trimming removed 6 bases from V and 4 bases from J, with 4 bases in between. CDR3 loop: CASRGYNEQFF. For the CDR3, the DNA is TGTGCCAGCAGGGGATACAATGAGCAGTTCTTC.

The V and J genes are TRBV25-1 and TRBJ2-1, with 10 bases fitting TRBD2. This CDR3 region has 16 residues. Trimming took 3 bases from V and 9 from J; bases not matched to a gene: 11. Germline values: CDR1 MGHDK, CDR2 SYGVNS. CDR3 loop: CASSDTSGVVGSEQFF. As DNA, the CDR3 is TGTGCCAGCAGTGACACTAGCGGGGTAGTAGGAAGTGAGCAGTTCTTC. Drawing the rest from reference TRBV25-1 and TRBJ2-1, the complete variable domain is EADIYQTPRYLVIGTGKKITLECSQTMGHDKMYWYQQDPGMELHLIHYSYGVNSTEKGDLSSESTVSRIRTEHFPLTLESARPSHTSQYLCASSDTSGVVGSEQFFGPGTRLTVL.